This T cell receptor (beta chain) was identified in a study of T cell changes during pregnancy in multiple sclerosis. The table came from immunoSEQ multiplex PCR; TCRdb's copy has only in-frame clones and leaves some out. The sample has tens of thousands of clones, 88% seen once. J lost 1 base, V lost 6 bases, and 3 bases had no gene match. Per germline, CDR1 SEHNR and CDR2 FQNEAQ (reference sequence). This CDR3 is 15 amino acids long. V gene TRBV7-9 combines with J gene TRBJ2-1; 10 nucleotides match TRBD2. Sequences were derived from CD8+ T cells from peripheral blood mononuclear cells, sampled after pregnancy. The receptor comes from a female donor in good health, enrolled as a control in a pregnancy study. This chain's CDR3 is CASSLAGASYNEQFF. CDR3 in DNA: TGTGCCAGCAGTCTAGCGGGGGCTTCCTACAATGAGCAGTTCTTC.